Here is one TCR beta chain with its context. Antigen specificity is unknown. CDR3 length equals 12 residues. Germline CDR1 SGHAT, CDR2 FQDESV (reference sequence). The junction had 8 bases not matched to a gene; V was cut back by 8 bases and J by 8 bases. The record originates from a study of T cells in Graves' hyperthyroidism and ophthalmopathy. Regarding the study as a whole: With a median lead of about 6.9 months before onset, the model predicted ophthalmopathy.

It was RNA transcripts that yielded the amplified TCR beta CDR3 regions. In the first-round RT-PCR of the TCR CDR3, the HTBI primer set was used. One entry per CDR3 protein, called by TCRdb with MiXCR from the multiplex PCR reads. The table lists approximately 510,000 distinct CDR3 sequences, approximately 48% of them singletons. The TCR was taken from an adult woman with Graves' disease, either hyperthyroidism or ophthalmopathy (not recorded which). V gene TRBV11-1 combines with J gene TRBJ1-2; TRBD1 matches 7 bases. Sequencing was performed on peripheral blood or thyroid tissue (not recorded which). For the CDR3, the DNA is TGTGCCAGCTCACCAACAGGGGAAGGCTACACCTTC. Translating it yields CASSPTGEGYTF.